Shown below are 11 T cell receptor beta chains from a single sample sequenced in a study of breast tumors, draining lymph nodes, adjacent tissues. Breast cancer patients provided tissue from their axillary draining lymph nodes. TCRdb itself ran the multiplex PCR reads through MiXCR, one entry per CDR3 protein. Here the sample spans more than 100,000 distinct CDR3 sequences, approximately 20% being singletons. The material sequenced was axillary lymph node tissue. All receptors derive from a female donor with breast cancer. Some clones in this sample may be carry-over from other donors' samples.

This clonotype was seen many times. The chain links TRBV7-9 to TRBJ2-5; D is undetermined. In germline, CDR1 is SEHNR, CDR2 FQNEAQ (reference sequence). The CDR3 totals 13 residues. Trimming pared 5 bases from V and 5 bases from J, leaving 12 bases between. The CDR3 region has the DNA TGTGCCAGCAGCCCCGTGACCTATGAGACCCAGTACTTC. Amino acids: CASSPVTYETQYF.

This clonotype came up a few times. The rearrangement links TRBV6-2 or TRBV6-3 to TRBJ1-5, with D uncertain. V was pared by 4 bases and J by 6 bases, with 7 bases between. CDR1 and CDR2 from the germline V gene are MNHEY and SVGEGT. The CDR3 length is 12 residues. This chain's CDR3 is CASSSAFQPQHF. The CDR3 DNA is TGTGCCAGCAGTTCGGCTTTTCAGCCCCAGCATTTT.

This clonotype was seen only a few times. In this CDR3 the conserved last residue, phenylalanine or tryptophan, is missing, so a read error is likely. The genes are TRBV5-1 and TRBJ1-6, with TRBD1 as a possible D gene (5 bases). With 3 bases removed from V and 10 bases from J, the gap between germline ends came to 14 bases. Germline CDR1 reads SGHRS; CDR2 reads YFSETQ. The length of the CDR3 is 14 residues. The CDR3 loop reads CASSSTLGESPLHL. CDR3 in DNA: TGCGCCAGCAGCTCGACACTGGGGGAATCACCCCTCCACCTT.

This clonotype was detected ten times or more. This chain connects TRBV7-6 to TRBJ2-3, with 10 nucleotides matching TRBD2. Trimming at V came to 5 bases and at J to 2 bases, leaving 4 bases not matched to a gene. The CDR3 totals 15 residues. Germline V gene sequence: CDR1 SGHVS, CDR2 FNYEAQ. The CDR3 nucleotides read TGTGCCAGCAGCCCTAGCGGGAGTACCACAGATACGCAGTATTTT. As protein: CASSPSGSTTDTQYF.

This clonotype occurred many times. The chain has TRBV4-3 and TRBJ1-4, with a tentative D call TRBD1 (5 bases). The CDR3 is 15 residues long. The V gene lost 0 bases and the J gene lost 7 bases, with 12 bases spanning the gap. Germline CDR1 is LGHNA and CDR2 is YSLEER. The CDR3 nucleotides are TGCGCCAGCAGCCAAGAGGTAGGGGTTCGTGAAAAACTGTTTTTT. Its protein product is CASSQEVGVREKLFF.

This clonotype was counted at least ten times. The genes are TRBV2 and TRBJ2-5; no firm D call. CDR3 length: 10 amino acids. CDR1 and CDR2 from the germline V gene are SNHLY and FYNNEI. Trimming removed 7 bases at V and 6 bases at J, with 6 bases between. The CDR3, as DNA: TGTGCCAGCAACCTGAAGACCCAGTACTTC. This translates into CASNLKTQYF. Looking up the rest from reference TRBV2 and TRBJ2-5 gives the full variable domain: EPEVTQTPSHQVTQMGQEVILRCVPISNHLYFYWYRQILGQKVEFLVSFYNNEISEKSEIFDDQFSVERPDGSNFTLKIRSTKLEDSAMYFCASNLKTQYFGPGTRLLVL.

This chain connects TRBV30 to TRBJ2-2, with a tentative D call TRBD2 (5 bases). There are 14 residues in the CDR3. Germline CDR1 GTSNPN, CDR2 SVGIG (reference sequence). Trimming pared 7 bases from V and 8 bases from J, leaving 20 bases between. The CDR3 loop reads CASEVEDPSGELFF. The CDR3, as DNA: TGTGCCTCAGAGGTGGAGGACCCTTCGGGGGAGCTGTTTTTT.

As to this clonotype: Mismatch with germline at one junction end may stem from a read error. The V gene is TRBV30, the J gene TRBJ1-3; no clear D. The CDR3 has 16 residues. Germline V gene data show CDR1 as GTSNPN and CDR2 as SVGIG (reference sequence). The CDR3 DNA sequence: TGTGCCTGGACAGCTCCAGGCACCCGATCCGGAAGCACCATATATTTT. Translated: CAWTAPGTRSGSTIYF.

Comments on this clonotype: A read error may explain this, as a much larger clone is one base away. Here the CDR3 reads CASSRTGRMEQPQHF. The CDR3 region has the DNA TGTGCCAGCAGCCGGACAGGGAGGATGGAGCAGCCCCAGCATTTT. The V call is TRBV4-2, the J call TRBJ1-5; 8 nucleotides agree with TRBD1. The CDR3 spans 15 residues. Germline CDR1 LGHNA, CDR2 YNFKEQ. V gave up 4 bases and J gave up 7 bases; unmatched junction bases: 9.

The table lists this clonotype with many counts. The V and J genes are TRBV12-3 or TRBV12-4 and TRBJ1-5; 7 nucleotides match TRBD1. V lost 8 bases and J lost 5; bases outside the gene matches: 3. The CDR3 is 12 amino acids. CDR3 region: CASGDRDQPQHF. The DNA of the CDR3 is TGTGCCAGCGGTGACAGGGATCAGCCCCAGCATTTT.

There are many counts of this clonotype. The chain has TRBV19 and TRBJ2-5; D is undetermined. Germline V gene sequence: CDR1 LNHDA, CDR2 SQIVND (reference sequence). This CDR3 has 13 amino acids. V was shortened by 2 bases and J by 8 bases, with 12 bases between the two germline ends. CDR3 sequence reads: CASSISPRRTQYF. DNA of the CDR3: TGTGCCAGTAGTATATCACCGCGTAGAACCCAGTACTTC.